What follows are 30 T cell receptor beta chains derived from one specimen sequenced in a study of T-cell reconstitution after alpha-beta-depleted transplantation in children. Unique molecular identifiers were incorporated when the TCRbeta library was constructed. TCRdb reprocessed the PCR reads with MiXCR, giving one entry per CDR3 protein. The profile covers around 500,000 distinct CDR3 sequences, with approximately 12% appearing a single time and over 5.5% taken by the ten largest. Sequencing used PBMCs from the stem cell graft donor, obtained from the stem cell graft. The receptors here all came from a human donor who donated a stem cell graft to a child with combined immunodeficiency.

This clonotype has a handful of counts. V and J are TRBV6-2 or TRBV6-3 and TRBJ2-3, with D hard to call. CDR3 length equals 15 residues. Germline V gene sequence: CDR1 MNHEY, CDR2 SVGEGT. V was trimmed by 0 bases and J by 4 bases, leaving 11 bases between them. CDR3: CASSYSIAEADTQYF. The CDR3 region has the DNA TGTGCCAGCAGTTACTCGATAGCCGAGGCAGATACGCAGTATTTT.

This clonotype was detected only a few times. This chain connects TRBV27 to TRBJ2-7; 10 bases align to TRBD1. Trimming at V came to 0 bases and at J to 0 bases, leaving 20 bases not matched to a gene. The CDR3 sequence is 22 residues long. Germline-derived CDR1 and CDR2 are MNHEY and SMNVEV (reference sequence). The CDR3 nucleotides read TGTGCCAGCAGTTTATCCTTATTTTCGGCCGACAGGGGGCTTTCTAACTCCTACGAGCAGTACTTC. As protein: CASSLSLFSADRGLSNSYEQYF.

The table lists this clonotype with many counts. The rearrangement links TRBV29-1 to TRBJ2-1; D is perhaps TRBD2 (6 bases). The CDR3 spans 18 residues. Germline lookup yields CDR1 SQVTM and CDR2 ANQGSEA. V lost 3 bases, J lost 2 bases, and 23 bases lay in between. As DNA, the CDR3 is TGCAGCGTTGAGTGGATTAGCGGCATATCCGGAGCCTACAATGAGCAGTTCTTC. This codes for CSVEWISGISGAYNEQFF.

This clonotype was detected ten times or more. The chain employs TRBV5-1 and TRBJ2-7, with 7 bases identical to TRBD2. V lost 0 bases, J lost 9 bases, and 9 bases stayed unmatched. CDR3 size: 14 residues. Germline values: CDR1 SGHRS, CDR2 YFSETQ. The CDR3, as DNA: TGCGCCAGCAGCTTGGGCGGGAGCCTGGATCGGCAGTACTTC. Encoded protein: CASSLGGSLDRQYF.

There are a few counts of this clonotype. The CDR3 region is CARPPKISPLHF. CDR3 bases: TGTGCCAGACCCCCGAAAATTTCACCCCTCCACTTT. The chain links TRBV27 to TRBJ1-6, with D uncertain. Germline CDR1 reads MNHEY; CDR2 reads SMNVEV (reference sequence). There are 12 residues in the CDR3. V was clipped by 9 bases and J by 9 bases, with 12 bases between them.

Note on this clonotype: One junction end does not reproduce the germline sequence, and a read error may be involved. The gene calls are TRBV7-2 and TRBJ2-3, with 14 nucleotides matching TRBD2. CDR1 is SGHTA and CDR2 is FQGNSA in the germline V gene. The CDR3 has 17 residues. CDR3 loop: CATSSRTSGGSTDTQYF. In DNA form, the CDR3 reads TGTGCCACCAGCTCCAGGACTAGCGGGGGGAGCACAGATACGCAGTATTTT.

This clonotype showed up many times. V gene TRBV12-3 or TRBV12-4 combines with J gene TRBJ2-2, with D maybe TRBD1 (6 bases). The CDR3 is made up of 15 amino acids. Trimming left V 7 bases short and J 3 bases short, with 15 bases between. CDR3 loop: CASITTGSHTGELFF. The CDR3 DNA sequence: TGTGCCAGCATAACGACAGGATCTCACACCGGGGAGCTGTTTTTT.

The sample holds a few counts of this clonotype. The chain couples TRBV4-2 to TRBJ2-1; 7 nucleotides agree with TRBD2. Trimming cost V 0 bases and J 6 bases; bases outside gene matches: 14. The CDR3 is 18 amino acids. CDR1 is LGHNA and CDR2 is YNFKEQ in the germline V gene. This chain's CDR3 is CASSQDGGLGSGANEQFF. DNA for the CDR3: TGTGCCAGCAGCCAAGACGGGGGTCTGGGGAGCGGGGCCAATGAGCAGTTCTTC.

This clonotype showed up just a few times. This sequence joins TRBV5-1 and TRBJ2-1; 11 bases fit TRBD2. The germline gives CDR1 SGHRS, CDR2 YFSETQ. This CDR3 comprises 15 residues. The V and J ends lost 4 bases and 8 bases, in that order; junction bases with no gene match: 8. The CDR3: CASSHTSGSGDEQFF. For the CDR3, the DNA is TGCGCCAGCAGCCATACTAGCGGGAGCGGAGATGAGCAGTTCTTC.

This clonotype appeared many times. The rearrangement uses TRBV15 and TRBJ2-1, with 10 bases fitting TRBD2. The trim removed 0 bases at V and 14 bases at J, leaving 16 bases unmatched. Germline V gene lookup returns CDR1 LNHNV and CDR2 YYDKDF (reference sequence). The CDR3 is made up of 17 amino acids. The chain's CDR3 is CATSRDRLAGVAAVEFF. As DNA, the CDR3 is TGTGCCACCAGCAGAGATCGTCTAGCGGGAGTAGCGGCCGTGGAGTTCTTC.

The CDR3 coding sequence is TGTGCCAGCAGTTACGTCCGGAGCAATCAGCCCCAGCATTTT. It codes for CASSYVRSNQPQHF. The V and J genes are TRBV6-2 or TRBV6-3 and TRBJ1-5; no definite D call. The length of the CDR3 is 14 residues. Germline CDR1 is MNHEY and CDR2 is SVGEGT. V lost 2 bases, J lost 1 base, and 6 bases lay in between.

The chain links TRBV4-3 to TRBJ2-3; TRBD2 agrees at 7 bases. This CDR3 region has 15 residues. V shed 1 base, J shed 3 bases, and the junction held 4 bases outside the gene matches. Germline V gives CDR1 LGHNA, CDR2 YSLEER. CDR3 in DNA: TGCGCCAGCAGCCAAGTTGGGGGACTAACAGATACGCAGTATTTT. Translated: CASSQVGGLTDTQYF.

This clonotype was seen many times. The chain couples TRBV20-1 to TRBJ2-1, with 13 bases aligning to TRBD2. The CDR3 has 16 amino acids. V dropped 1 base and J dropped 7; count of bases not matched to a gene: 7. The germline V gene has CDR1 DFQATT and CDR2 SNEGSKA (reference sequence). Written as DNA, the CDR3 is TGCAGTGCTAGAGTACCGGGACTAGCGGGATTTAATGAGCAGTTCTTC. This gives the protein CSARVPGLAGFNEQFF.

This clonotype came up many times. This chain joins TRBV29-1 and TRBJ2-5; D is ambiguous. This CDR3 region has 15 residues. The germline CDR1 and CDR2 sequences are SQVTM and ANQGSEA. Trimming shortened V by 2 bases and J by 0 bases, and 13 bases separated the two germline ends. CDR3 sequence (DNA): TGCAGCGTTGAATATGGCCAGGACCACCAAGAGACCCAGTACTTC. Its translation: CSVEYGQDHQETQYF.

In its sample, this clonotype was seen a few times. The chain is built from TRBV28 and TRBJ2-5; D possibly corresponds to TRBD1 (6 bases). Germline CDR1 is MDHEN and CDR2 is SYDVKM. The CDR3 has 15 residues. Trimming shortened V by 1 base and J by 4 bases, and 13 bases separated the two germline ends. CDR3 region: CASSLSTGRRETQYF. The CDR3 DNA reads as TGTGCCAGCAGTTTATCAACAGGGCGTCGAGAGACCCAGTACTTC.

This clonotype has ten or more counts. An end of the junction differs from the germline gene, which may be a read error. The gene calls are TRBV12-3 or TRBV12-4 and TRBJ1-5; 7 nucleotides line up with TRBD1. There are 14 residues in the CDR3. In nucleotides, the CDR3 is TGTGCCAGCAGTTTAGCAGGGGGCAAACAGCCCCAGCATTTT. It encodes CASSLAGGKQPQHF.

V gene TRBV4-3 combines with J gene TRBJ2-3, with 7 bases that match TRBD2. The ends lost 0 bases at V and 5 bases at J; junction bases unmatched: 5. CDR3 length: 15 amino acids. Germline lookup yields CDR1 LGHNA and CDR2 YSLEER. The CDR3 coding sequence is TGCGCCAGCAGCCAAGAAGGGAGGGAGCAAGATACGCAGTATTTT. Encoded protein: CASSQEGREQDTQYF.

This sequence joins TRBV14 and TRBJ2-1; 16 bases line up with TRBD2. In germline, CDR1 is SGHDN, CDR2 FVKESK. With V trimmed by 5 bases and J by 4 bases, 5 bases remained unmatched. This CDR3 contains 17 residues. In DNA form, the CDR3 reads TGTGCCAGCAGCTTCGGGACTAGCGGGAGGGCATACAATGAGCAGTTCTTC. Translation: CASSFGTSGRAYNEQFF.

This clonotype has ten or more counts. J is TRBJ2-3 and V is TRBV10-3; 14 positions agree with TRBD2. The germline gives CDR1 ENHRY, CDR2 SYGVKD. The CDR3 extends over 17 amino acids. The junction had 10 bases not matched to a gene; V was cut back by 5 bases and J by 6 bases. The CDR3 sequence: CAISPGLAGGLADTQYF. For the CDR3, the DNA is TGTGCCATCAGTCCAGGACTAGCGGGAGGTTTGGCCGATACGCAGTATTTT.

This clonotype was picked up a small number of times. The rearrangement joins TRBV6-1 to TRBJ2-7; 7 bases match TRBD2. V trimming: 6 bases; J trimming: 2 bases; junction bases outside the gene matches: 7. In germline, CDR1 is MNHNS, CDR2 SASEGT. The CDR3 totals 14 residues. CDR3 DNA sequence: TGTGCCAGCAGCCCATGGGCGGGGGCCTACGAGCAGTACTTC. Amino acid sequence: CASSPWAGAYEQYF.

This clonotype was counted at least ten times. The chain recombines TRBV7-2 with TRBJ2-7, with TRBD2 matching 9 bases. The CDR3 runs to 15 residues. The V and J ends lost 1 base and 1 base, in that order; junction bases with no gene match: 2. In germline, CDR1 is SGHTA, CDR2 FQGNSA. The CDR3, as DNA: TGTGCCAGCAGCTTAGGGACTAGCGTTTCCTACGAGCAGTACTTC. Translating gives CASSLGTSVSYEQYF.

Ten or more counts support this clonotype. The chain's CDR3 is CSVPGQGVYEQYF. The CDR3 DNA reads as TGCAGCGTCCCGGGACAGGGGGTATACGAGCAGTACTTC. V is TRBV29-1 and J is TRBJ2-7, with 11 positions matching TRBD1. The CDR3 runs to 13 residues. Germline CDR1 reads SQVTM; CDR2 reads ANQGSEA. The V segment lost 6 bases and the J segment 4 bases; nucleotides outside the gene matches: 5.

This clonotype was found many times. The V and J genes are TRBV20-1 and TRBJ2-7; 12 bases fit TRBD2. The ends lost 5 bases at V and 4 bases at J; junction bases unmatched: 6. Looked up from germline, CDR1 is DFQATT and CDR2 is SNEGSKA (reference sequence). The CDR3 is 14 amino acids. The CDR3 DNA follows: TGCAGTGCTCAGACTAGCGGGAGTACGTACGAGCAGTACTTC. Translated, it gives CSAQTSGSTYEQYF.

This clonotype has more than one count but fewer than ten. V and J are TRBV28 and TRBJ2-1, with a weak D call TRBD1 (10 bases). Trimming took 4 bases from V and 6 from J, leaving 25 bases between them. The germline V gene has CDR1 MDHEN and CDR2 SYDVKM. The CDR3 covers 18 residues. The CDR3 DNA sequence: TGTGCCAGCAGTTCGGGACAGGGGTTACGCGGGGGGGCCAATGAGCAGTTCTTC. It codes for CASSSGQGLRGGANEQFF. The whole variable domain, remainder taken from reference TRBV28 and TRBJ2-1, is DVKVTQSSRYLVKRTGEKVFLECVQDMDHENMFWYRQDPGLGLRLIYFSYDVKMKEKGDIPEGYSVSREKKERFSLILESASTNQTSMYLCASSSGQGLRGGANEQFFGPGTRLTVL.

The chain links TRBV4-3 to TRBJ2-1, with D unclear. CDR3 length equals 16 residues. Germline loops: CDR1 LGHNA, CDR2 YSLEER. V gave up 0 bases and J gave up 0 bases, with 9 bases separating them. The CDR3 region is CASSQDKVSSYNEQFF. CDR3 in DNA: TGCGCCAGCAGCCAAGATAAGGTTAGCTCCTACAATGAGCAGTTCTTC.

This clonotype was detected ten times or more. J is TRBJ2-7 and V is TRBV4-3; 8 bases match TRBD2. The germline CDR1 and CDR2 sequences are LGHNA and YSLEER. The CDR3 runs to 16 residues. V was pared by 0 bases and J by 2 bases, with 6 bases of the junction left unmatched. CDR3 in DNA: TGCGCCAGCAGCCAAGATTTGACTAGCGTGCCCTACGAGCAGTACTTC. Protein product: CASSQDLTSVPYEQYF.

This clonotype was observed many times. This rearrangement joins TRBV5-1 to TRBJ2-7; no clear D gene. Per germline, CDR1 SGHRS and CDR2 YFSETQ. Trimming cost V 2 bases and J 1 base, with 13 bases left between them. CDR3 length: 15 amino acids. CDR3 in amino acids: CASSLNLEESYEQYF. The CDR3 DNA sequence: TGCGCCAGCAGCTTAAATCTTGAGGAGTCCTACGAGCAGTACTTC. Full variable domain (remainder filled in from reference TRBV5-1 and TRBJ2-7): KAGVTQTPRYLIKTRGQQVTLSCSPISGHRSVSWYQQTPGQGLQFLFEYFSETQRNKGNFPGRFSGRQFSNSRSEMNVSTLELGDSALYLCASSLNLEESYEQYFGPGTRLTVT.

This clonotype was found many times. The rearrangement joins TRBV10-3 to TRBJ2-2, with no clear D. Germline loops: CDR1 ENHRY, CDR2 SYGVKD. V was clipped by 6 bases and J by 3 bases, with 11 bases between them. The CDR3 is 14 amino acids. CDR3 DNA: TGTGCCATCAGCCGTGGGCTGTACACCGGGGAGCTGTTTTTT. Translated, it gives CAISRGLYTGELFF.

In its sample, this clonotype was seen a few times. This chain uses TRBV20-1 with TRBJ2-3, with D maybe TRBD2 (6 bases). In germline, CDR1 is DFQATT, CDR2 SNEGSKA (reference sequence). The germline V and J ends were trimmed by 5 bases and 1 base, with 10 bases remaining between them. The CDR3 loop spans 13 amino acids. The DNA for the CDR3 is TGCAGTGCTCCCCCGGGGGGCACAGATACGCAGTATTTT. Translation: CSAPPGGTDTQYF.

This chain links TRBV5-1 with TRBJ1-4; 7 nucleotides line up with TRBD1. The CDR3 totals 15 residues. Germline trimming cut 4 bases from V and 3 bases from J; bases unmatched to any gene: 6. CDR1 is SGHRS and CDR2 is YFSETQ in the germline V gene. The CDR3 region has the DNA TGCGCCAGCAGCCCCGACAGGGTTTCTAATGAAAAACTGTTTTTT. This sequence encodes CASSPDRVSNEKLFF.